Below, 11 T cell receptor beta chains from the same sample are listed, as sequenced in a study of identical twins. TCRdb re-analysed the 5' RACE reads in MiXCR, keeping a single row per CDR3 protein. Of hundreds of thousands of distinct CDR3 sequences detected, 15% to 20% appear once; the ten largest clones hold about an eighth. The sample was also linked to a second study, of T cells expressing NK-cell markers.

The sample taken for sequencing was PBMCs. These receptor sequences come from a young woman in good health.

The CDR3 loop is CAWSGLRSQPQHF. The CDR3 region has the DNA TGTGCCTGGAGTGGGTTGAGGAGTCAGCCCCAGCATTTT. The V call is TRBV30, the J call TRBJ1-5; D unresolved. This CDR3 comprises 13 residues. Germline V gene sequence: CDR1 GTSNPN, CDR2 SVGIG (reference sequence). Trimming took 1 base from V and 6 from J, leaving 10 bases between them.

A few counts support this clonotype. V gene TRBV7-9 combines with J gene TRBJ2-3; D call uncertain. The V gene lost 5 bases and the J gene lost 2 bases, with 8 bases spanning the gap. Germline CDR1 and CDR2: SEHNR and FQNEAQ (reference sequence). The CDR3 covers 13 residues. The CDR3 here is CASSRDITDTQYF. The CDR3 DNA reads TGTGCCAGCAGCAGAGACATCACAGATACGCAGTATTTT.

This clonotype was seen a handful of times. This chain joins TRBV7-2 and TRBJ2-7; TRBD2 matches at 8 bases. Trimming cost V 7 bases and J 7 bases; bases outside gene matches: 6. Germline V gives CDR1 SGHTA, CDR2 FQGNSA. This CDR3 spans 12 amino acids. CDR3 coding DNA: TGTGCCAGCATCGGACTAGCAAGGGAGCAGTACTTC. It is translated as CASIGLAREQYF.

The rearrangement links TRBV20-1 to TRBJ1-1; weak D call: TRBD1 (5 bases). V was shortened by 3 bases and J by 5 bases, with 10 bases between the two germline ends. Per germline, CDR1 DFQATT and CDR2 SNEGSKA (reference sequence). The CDR3 extends over 12 amino acids. In DNA form, the CDR3 reads TGCAGTGCTAGTGGAGGGGTGACTGAAGCTTTCTTT. It translates to CSASGGVTEAFF.

The chain recombines TRBV25-1 with TRBJ1-1; D gene ambiguous. This CDR3 has 14 amino acids. Germline V gene data show CDR1 as MGHDK and CDR2 as SYGVNS. Trimming shortened V by 3 bases and J by 4 bases, and 12 bases separated the two germline ends. CDR3 DNA: TGTGCCAGCAGTGAGGGTATGGAGACCACTGAAGCTTTCTTT. It translates to CASSEGMETTEAFF.

The chain links TRBV30 to TRBJ1-2, with D unclear. Germline CDR1 reads GTSNPN; CDR2 reads SVGIG (reference sequence). Trimming took 8 bases from V and 8 from J, leaving 12 bases between them. The CDR3 spans 10 residues. CDR3 in DNA: TGTGCCGGAGGTTTTGAGGGCTACACCTTC. This sequence encodes CAGGFEGYTF.

This clonotype has only a few counts. The chain combines TRBV3-1 with TRBJ2-1, with 10 bases matching TRBD1. The trim removed 2 bases at V and 9 bases at J, leaving 4 bases unmatched. The CDR3 sequence is 14 residues long. Germline V lookup: CDR1 LGHDT, CDR2 YNNKEL (reference sequence). The CDR3 DNA follows: TGTGCCAGCAGCCAACGACAGGGGGCCGGTGAGCAGTTCTTC. Protein: CASSQRQGAGEQFF.

This clonotype was counted only a few times. V gene TRBV20-1 combines with J gene TRBJ2-1, with 11 bases that match TRBD2. Germline V gives CDR1 DFQATT, CDR2 SNEGSKA (reference sequence). The J segment lost 4 bases and the V segment lost 3 bases, leaving 8 bases of the junction unmatched. The CDR3 is 16 residues long. The CDR3: CSASSLLAGVYNEQFF. The DNA of the CDR3 is TGCAGTGCTAGCTCCTTACTAGCGGGAGTTTACAATGAGCAGTTCTTC.

This chain joins TRBV9 and TRBJ2-3; 7 bases agree with TRBD2. Trimming removed 6 bases from V and 4 bases from J; junction bases left unmatched: 11. The CDR3 loop spans 15 amino acids. Germline V gives CDR1 SGDLS, CDR2 YYNGEE. CDR3 coding DNA: TGTGCCAGCAACGTGGGCGGGAGTGACGCAGATACGCAGTATTTT. Its translation: CASNVGGSDADTQYF.

Only a few counts were recorded for this clonotype. This rearrangement joins TRBV20-1 to TRBJ2-3; the D gene is possibly TRBD2 (5 bases). CDR1 and CDR2 (germline): DFQATT, SNEGSKA (reference sequence). V gave up 3 bases and J gave up 1 base, with 14 bases separating them. The CDR3 totals 15 residues. CDR3 loop: CSARVLDWGTDTQYF. The CDR3 DNA reads as TGCAGTGCTAGGGTACTAGATTGGGGCACAGATACGCAGTATTTT.

This clonotype has just a few counts. The chain recombines TRBV20-1 with TRBJ1-5; D may be TRBD1 (5 bases). V lost 7 bases and J 7 bases, leaving 20 bases between the germline ends. This CDR3 comprises 14 residues. CDR1 DFQATT and CDR2 SNEGSKA come from the germline V gene (reference sequence). CDR3 protein: CSGRSGGNRQPQHF. The CDR3 DNA sequence: TGCAGTGGTCGAAGTGGGGGGAATAGGCAGCCCCAGCATTTT.